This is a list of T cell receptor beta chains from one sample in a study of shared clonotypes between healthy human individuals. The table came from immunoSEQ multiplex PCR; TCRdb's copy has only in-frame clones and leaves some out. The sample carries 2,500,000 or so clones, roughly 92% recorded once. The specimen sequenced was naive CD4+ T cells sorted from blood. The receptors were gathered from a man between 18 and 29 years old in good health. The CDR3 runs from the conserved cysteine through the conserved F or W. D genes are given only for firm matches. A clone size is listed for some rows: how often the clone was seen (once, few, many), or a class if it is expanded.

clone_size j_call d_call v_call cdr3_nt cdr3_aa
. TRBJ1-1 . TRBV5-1 TGCGCCAGCACCGGAGGGACTGAAGCTTTCTTT CASTGGTEAFF
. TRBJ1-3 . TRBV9 TGTGCCAGCAGCCTTACGGCGGTCTCTGGAAACACCATATATTTT CASSLTAVSGNTIYF
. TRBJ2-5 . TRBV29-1 TGCAGCGTCGCCCTCAGGCTAGCCCAAGAGACCCAGTACTTC CSVALRLAQETQYF
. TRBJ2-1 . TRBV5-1 TGCGCCAGCAGCTTGGTCGCGAGGAATGAGCAGTTCTTC CASSLVARNEQFF
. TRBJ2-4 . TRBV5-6 TGTGCCAGCAGCTTCCGTGGGAGTCTAGCCAAAAACATTCAGTACTTC CASSFRGSLAKNIQYF
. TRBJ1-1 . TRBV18 TGTGCCAGCTTCAACCGGGCTGGGGAGGAAGCTTTCTTT CASFNRAGEEAFF
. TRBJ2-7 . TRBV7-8 TGTGCCAGCAGCTTAGGTTGGCCAGGGCCCTACGAGCAGTACTTC CASSLGWPGPYEQYF
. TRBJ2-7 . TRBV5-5 TGTGCCAGCAGCAGGACAGACTACGAGCAGTACTTC CASSRTDYEQYF
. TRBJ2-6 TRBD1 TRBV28 TGTGCCAGCACCATAACCCAGGGGGCGTCGGGGGCCAACGTCCTGACTTTC CASTITQGASGANVLTF
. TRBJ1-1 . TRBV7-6 TGTGCCAGCAGCTTAGCGGGGGGAGGGGGACCAGGCACTGAAGCTTTCTTT CASSLAGGGGPGTEAFF
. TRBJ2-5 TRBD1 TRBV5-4 TGTGCCAGCAGCTTACGATTGGGACAGAATGAAGAGACCCAGTACTTC CASSLRLGQNEETQYF
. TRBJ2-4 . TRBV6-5 TGTGCCAGCAGTTACGGGCAGGGATACAAAAACATTCAGTACTTC CASSYGQGYKNIQYF
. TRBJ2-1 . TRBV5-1 TGCGCCAGCAGCCCGCCTGTACAGGCGCAGGATGAGCAGTTCTTC CASSPPVQAQDEQFF
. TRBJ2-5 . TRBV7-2 TGTGCCAGCAGCTTAGGAGTTGAAATACGCCAAGAGACCCAGTACTTC CASSLGVEIRQETQYF
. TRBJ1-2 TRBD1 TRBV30 TGTGCCTGGAGTACCGCGACAGGGAGAGGCTACACCTTC CAWSTATGRGYTF
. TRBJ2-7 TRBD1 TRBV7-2 TGTGCCAGCAGCTTAGGGGACAGGGTATCCTACGAGCAGTACTTC CASSLGDRVSYEQYF
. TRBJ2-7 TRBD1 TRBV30 TGTGCCTGGACCCAGACAGGGGGCCGCTACGAGCAGTACTTC CAWTQTGGRYEQYF
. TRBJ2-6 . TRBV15 TGTGCCACCAGCAGGATCCAAGTCGGGGCCAACGTCCTGACTTTC CATSRIQVGANVLTF
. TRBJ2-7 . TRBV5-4 TGTGCCAGCAGCGACTCAGGCCCCCAGAACGAGCAGTACTTC CASSDSGPQNEQYF
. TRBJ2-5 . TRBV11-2 TGTGCCAGCCGCCTATTGAGGGGGGTCTTCCAAGAGACCCAGTACTTC CASRLLRGVFQETQYF
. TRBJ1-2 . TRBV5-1 TGCGCCAGCAGGCCCCAGGGGCTTGACTATGGCTACACCTTC CASRPQGLDYGYTF
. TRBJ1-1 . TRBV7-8 TGTGCCAGCAGCTTAGATTCAGGGAACACTGAAGCTTTCTTT CASSLDSGNTEAFF
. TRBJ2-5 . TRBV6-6 TGTGCCAGCACGCCACCGGGACGAGAGACCCAGTACTTC CASTPPGRETQYF
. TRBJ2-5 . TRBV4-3 TGCGCCAGCAGCCAAGAGGGGGGATTCCAAGAGACCCAGTACTTC CASSQEGGFQETQYF
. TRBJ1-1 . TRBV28 TGTGCCAGCAGACCGTCTTACACTGAAGCTTTCTTT CASRPSYTEAFF
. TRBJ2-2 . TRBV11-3 TGTGCCAGCAGCTTAGATCCGGGCCCGGGGACCGGGGAGCTGTTTTTT CASSLDPGPGTGELFF
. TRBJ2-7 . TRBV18 TGTGCCAGCTCACCACCCTCACAGGGCTACGAGCAGTACTTC CASSPPSQGYEQYF
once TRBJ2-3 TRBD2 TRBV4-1 TGCGCCAGCAGCTTTAATACGGCGGGAGGGCATCGAGATACGCAGTATTTT CASSFNTAGGHRDTQYF
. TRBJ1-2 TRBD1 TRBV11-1 TGTGCCAGCAGCTCCCGGGACAGGGCCTATGGCTACACCTTC CASSSRDRAYGYTF
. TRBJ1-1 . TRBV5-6 TGTGCCAGCAGCCCGCCTTGGGGGAACACTGAAGCTTTCTTT CASSPPWGNTEAFF
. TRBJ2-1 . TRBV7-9 TGTGCCAGCAGCTTAAGCATGAATGAGCAGTTCTTC CASSLSMNEQFF
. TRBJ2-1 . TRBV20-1 TGCAGTGCTCTGGGGTCTATCGAGCAGTTCTTC CSALGSIEQFF
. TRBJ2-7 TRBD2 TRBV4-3 TGCGCCAGCAGCCAAGACTTTGAGGGAGGGCCCTTGGCGGACGAGCAGTACTTC CASSQDFEGGPLADEQYF
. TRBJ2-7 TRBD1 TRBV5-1 TGCGCCAGCAGTTCCGACAGGGGGCAATACGAGCAGTACTTC CASSSDRGQYEQYF
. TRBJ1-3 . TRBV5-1 TGCGCCAGCAGCTTGAGTGCCTCTGGAAACACCATATATTTT CASSLSASGNTIYF
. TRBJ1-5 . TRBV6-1 TGTGCCAGCAGTGAAATAACCGACACGACCCAGCATTTT CASSEITDTTQHF
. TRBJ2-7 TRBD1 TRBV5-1 TGCGCCAGCAGCTTCCTGGGACAGGGAAGGTTCGAGCAGTACTTC CASSFLGQGRFEQYF
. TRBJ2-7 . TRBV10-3 TGTGCCATCAGTGATCTTGGGAGTTACGAGCAGTACTTC CAISDLGSYEQYF
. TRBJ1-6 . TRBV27 TGTGCCAGCACCACCTCCCTCGAGCCCCTCCACTTT CASTTSLEPLHF